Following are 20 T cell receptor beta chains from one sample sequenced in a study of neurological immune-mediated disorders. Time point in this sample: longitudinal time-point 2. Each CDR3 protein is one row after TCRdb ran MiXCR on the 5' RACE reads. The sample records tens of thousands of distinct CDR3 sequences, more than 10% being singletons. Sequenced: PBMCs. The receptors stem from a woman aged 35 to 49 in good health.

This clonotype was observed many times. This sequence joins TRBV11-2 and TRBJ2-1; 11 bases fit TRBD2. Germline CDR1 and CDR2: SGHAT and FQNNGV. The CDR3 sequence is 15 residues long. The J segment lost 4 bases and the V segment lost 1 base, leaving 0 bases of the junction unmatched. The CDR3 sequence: CASSLASGGYNEQFF. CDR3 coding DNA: TGTGCCAGCAGCTTAGCTAGCGGGGGGTACAATGAGCAGTTCTTC.

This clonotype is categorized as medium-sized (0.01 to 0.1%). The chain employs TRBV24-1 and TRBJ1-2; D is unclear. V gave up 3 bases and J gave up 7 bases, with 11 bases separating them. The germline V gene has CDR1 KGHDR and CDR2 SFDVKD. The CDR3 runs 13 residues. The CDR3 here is CATSDMGYSGYTF. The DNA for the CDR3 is TGTGCCACCAGTGATATGGGTTATAGTGGCTACACCTTC.

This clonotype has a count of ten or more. As DNA, the CDR3 is TGCGCCAGCAGCTTGGGGACAGGGGGCACTGAAGCTTTCTTT. It codes for CASSLGTGGTEAFF. The chain couples TRBV5-1 to TRBJ1-1, with TRBD1 identical over 10 bases. The germline V gene has CDR1 SGHRS and CDR2 YFSETQ. V gave up 0 bases and J gave up 4 bases; unmatched junction bases: 0. The CDR3 sequence is 14 residues long.

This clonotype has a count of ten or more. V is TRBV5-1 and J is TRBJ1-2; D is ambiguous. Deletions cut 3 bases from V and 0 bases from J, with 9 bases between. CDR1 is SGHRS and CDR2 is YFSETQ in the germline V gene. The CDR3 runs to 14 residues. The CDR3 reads CASSWGRANYGYTF. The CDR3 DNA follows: TGCGCCAGCAGCTGGGGTAGGGCTAACTATGGCTACACCTTC.

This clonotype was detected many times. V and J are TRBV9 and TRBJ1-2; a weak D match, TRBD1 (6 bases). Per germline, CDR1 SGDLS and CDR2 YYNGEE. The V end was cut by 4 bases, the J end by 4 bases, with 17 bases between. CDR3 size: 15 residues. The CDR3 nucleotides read TGTGCCAGCAGCCGACAGGTCGGAGGTCCCTATGGCTACACCTTC. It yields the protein CASSRQVGGPYGYTF.

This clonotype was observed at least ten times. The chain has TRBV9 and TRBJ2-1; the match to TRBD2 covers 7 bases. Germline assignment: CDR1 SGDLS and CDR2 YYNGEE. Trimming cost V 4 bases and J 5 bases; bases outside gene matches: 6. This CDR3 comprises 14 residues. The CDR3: CASSLRDYHNEQFF. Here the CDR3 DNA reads TGTGCCAGCAGCCTTCGGGACTACCACAATGAGCAGTTCTTC. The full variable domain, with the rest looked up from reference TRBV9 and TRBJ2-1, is DSGVTQTPKHLITATGQRVTLRCSPRSGDLSVYWYQQSLDQGLQFLIQYYNGEERAKGNILERFSAQQFPDLHSELNLSSLELGDSALYFCASSLRDYHNEQFFGPGTRLTVL.

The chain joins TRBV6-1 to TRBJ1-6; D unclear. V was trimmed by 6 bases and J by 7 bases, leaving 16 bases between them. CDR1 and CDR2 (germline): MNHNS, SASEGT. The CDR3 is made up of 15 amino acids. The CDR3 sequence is CASRDLGWSNSPLHF. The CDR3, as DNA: TGTGCCAGCAGAGACTTGGGGTGGAGCAATTCACCCCTCCACTTT.

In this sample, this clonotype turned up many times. The CDR3 loop is CSARDLRDHQPQHF. CDR3 nucleotide sequence: TGCAGTGCTAGAGATCTCAGGGATCATCAGCCCCAGCATTTT. The V gene is TRBV20-1, the J gene TRBJ1-5, with D maybe TRBD1 (5 bases). Trimming took 0 bases from V and 5 from J, leaving 11 bases between them. The CDR3 totals 14 residues. Germline CDR1 and CDR2: DFQATT and SNEGSKA (reference sequence).

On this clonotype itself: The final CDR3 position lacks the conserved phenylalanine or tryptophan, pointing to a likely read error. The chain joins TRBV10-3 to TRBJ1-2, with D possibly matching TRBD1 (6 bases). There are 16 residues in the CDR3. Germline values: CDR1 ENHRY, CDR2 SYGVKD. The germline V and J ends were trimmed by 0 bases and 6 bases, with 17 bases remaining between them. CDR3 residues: CAISESLGGQRDGYTV. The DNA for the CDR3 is TGTGCCATCAGTGAGTCTTTAGGGGGGCAGAGAGATGGCTACACCGTC.

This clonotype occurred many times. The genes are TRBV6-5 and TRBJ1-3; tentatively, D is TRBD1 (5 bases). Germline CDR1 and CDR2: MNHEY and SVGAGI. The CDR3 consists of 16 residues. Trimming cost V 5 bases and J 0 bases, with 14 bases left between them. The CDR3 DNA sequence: TGTGCCAGCAGTCGAACGGTACAGGTCTCTGGAAACACCATATATTTT. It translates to CASSRTVQVSGNTIYF.

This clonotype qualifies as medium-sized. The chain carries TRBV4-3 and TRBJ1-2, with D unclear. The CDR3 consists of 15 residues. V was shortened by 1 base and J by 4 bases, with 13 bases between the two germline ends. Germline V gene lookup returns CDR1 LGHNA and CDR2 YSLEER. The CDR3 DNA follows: TGCGCCAGCAGCCAAGGGTTGACGTTCTTCTATGGCTACACCTTC. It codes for CASSQGLTFFYGYTF.

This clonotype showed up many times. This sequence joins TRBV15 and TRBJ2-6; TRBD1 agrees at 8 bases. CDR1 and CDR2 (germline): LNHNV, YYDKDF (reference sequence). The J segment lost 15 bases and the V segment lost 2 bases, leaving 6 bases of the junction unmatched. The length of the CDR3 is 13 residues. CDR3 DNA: TGTGCCACCAGCAGACAGACAGGGGTACCCCTGACTTTC. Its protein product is CATSRQTGVPLTF.

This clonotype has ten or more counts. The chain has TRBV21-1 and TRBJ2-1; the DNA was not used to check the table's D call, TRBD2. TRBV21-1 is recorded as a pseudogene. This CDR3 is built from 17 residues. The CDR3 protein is CASSKGAGKLAHNEQFF. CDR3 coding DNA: TGTGCCAGCAGCAAAGGCGCCGGAAAACTAGCGCACAATGAGCAGTTCTTC.

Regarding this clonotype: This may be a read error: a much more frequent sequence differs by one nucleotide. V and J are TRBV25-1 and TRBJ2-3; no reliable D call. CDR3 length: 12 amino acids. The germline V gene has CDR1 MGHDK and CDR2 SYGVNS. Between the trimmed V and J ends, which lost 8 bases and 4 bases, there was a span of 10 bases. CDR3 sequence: CASERQADTQYF. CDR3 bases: TGTGCCAGCGAGCGCCAGGCAGATACGCAGTATTTT.

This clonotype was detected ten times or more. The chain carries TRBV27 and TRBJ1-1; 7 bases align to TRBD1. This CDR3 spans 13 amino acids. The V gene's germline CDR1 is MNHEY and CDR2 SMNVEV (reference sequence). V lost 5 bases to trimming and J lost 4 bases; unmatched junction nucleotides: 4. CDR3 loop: CASSRQGPTEAFF. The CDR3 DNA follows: TGTGCCAGCAGTAGACAGGGACCCACTGAAGCTTTCTTT.

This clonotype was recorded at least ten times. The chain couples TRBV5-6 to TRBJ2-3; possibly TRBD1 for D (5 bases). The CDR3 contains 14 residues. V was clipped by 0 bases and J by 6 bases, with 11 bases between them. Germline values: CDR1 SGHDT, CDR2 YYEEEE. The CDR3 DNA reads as TGTGCCAGCAGCTTGGAATATGGGGCCGATACGCAGTATTTT. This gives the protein CASSLEYGADTQYF.

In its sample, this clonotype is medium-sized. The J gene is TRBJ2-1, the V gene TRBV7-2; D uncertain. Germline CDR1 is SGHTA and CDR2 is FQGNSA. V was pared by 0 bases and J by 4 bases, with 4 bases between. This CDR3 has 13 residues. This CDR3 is CASSLAEYNEQFF. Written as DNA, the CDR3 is TGTGCCAGCAGCTTAGCAGAATACAATGAGCAGTTCTTC. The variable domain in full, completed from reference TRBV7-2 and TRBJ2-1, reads GAGVSQSPSNKVTEKGKDVELRCDPISGHTALYWYRQSLGQGLEFLIYFQGNSAPDKSGLPSDRFSAERTGGSVSTLTIQRTQQEDSAVYLCASSLAEYNEQFFGPGTRLTVL.

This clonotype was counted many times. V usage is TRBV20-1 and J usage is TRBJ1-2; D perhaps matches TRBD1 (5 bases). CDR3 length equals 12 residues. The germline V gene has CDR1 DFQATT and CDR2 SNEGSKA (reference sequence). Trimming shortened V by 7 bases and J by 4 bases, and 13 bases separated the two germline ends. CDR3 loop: CSGNQGGYGYTF. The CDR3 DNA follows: TGCAGTGGAAATCAGGGCGGCTATGGCTACACCTTC.

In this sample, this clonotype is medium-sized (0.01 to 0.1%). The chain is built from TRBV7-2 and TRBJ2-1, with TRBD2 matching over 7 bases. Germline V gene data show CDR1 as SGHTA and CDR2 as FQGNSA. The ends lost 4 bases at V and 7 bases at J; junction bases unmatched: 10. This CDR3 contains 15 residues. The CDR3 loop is CASSSGRELWNEQFF. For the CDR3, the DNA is TGTGCCAGCAGCTCAGGGCGGGAGCTCTGGAATGAGCAGTTCTTC.

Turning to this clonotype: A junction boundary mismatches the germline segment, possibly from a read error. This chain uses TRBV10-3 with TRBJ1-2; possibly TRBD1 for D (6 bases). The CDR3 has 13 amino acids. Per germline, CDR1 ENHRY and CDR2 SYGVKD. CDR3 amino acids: CAISVPQGNGYTF. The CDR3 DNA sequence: TGCGCCATCAGTGTGCCACAGGGTAATGGCTACACCTTC.